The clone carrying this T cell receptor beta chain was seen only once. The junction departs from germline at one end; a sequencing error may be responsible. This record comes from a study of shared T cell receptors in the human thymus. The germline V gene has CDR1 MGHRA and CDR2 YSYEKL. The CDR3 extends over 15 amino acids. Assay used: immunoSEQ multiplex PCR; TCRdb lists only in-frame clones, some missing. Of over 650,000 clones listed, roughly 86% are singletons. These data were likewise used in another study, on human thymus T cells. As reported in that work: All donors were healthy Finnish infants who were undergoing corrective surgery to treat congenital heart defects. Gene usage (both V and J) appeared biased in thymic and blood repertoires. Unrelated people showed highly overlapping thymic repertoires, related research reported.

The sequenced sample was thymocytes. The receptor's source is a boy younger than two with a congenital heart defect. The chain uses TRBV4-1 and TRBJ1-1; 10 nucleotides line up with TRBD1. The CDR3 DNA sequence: TGCGCCAGCAGCCAAGGTGGAATGGGACAGGGGAGGGCTCTCTTT. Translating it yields CASSQGGMGQGRALF.